One and the same sample provided the 9 T cell receptor beta chains below, sequenced in a study of cytomegalovirus exposure and HLA in healthy donors. The repertoire was sequenced with immunoSEQ multiplex PCR; TCRdb's copy has only in-frame clones and lacks some. This table holds about 64,000 clones, around 89% found once. Sample: PBMCs. The origin of the receptors is a woman between 18 and 30 years old in good health and CMV-seronegative.

The chain combines TRBV20-1 with TRBJ1-4; D not certain. Per the germline V gene, CDR1 is DFQATT and CDR2 is SNEGSKA (reference sequence). CDR3 length: 11 amino acids. With 0 bases removed from V and 8 bases from J, the gap between germline ends came to 4 bases. In DNA, the CDR3 is TGCAGTGCTAGAGATCGGGAAAAACTGTTTTTT. This codes for CSARDREKLFF.

CDR3 nucleotide sequence: TGTGCCAGCTCACCGCGCGCGGGAGCTAGTGAGACCCAGTACTTC. Residues: CASSPRAGASETQYF. This chain links TRBV18 with TRBJ2-5; 7 nucleotides line up with TRBD2. Germline trimming cut 3 bases from V and 5 bases from J; bases unmatched to any gene: 9. The CDR3 runs 15 residues. Germline loops: CDR1 KGHSH, CDR2 LQKENI. The complete variable domain, with remaining parts taken from reference TRBV18 and TRBJ2-5, reads NAGVMQNPRHLVRRRGQEARLRCSPMKGHSHVYWYRQLPEEGLKFMVYLQKENIIDESGMPKERFSAEFPKEGPSILRIQQVVRGDSAAYFCASSPRAGASETQYFGPGTRLLVL.

The chain uses TRBV7-9 and TRBJ1-6, with D uncertain. Germline V gene data show CDR1 as SEHNR and CDR2 as FQNEAQ (reference sequence). V was pared by 5 bases and J by 10 bases, with 9 bases between. This CDR3 contains 12 residues. The CDR3 region is CASSIQSSPLHF. DNA for the CDR3: TGTGCCAGCAGCATACAATCCTCACCCCTCCACTTT.

J is TRBJ2-1 and V is TRBV7-3; TRBD2 aligns across 12 bases. This CDR3 is 16 amino acids long. With 2 bases clipped from V and 12 bases from J, the junction kept 11 bases outside the gene matches. Germline V CDR1 and CDR2: SGHTA, FQGTGA. CDR3: CASSLGFGLAGGLQFF. The DNA for the CDR3 is TGTGCCAGCAGCTTAGGGTTTGGTCTAGCGGGGGGGTTGCAGTTCTTC.

V is TRBV5-1 and J is TRBJ2-3, with TRBD2 identical over 8 bases. The V gene end was trimmed by 0 bases and the J gene end by 0 bases; junction bases not matched to a gene: 15. The germline V gene has CDR1 SGHRS and CDR2 YFSETQ. The CDR3 has 20 amino acids. CDR3 nucleotide sequence: TGCGCCAGCAGCTTGGAGGGTAGCGGGGTTATATCGACTAGCACAGATACGCAGTATTTT. Its protein is CASSLEGSGVISTSTDTQYF.

V gene TRBV6-1 combines with J gene TRBJ1-4; no reliable D call. The germline V gene encodes CDR1 MNHNS and CDR2 SASEGT. Between the trimmed V and J ends, which lost 5 bases and 5 bases, there was a span of 9 bases. The CDR3 extends over 13 amino acids. CDR3 in DNA: TGTGCCAGCAGTATCACGACAAATGAAAAACTGTTTTTT. This translates into CASSITTNEKLFF.

The chain combines TRBV28 with TRBJ1-2; D is uncertain. V lost 2 bases, J lost 2 bases, and 9 bases lay in between. Germline V gene data show CDR1 as MDHEN and CDR2 as SYDVKM. The CDR3 sequence is 14 residues long. The CDR3 DNA follows: TGTGCCAGCAGTTTAGCTGCAGTCAACTATGGCTACACCTTC. It translates to CASSLAAVNYGYTF.

This clone came up a few times. The chain joins TRBV15 to TRBJ1-5, with TRBD1 matching over 7 bases. CDR3 length: 14 residues. The V segment lost 8 bases and the J segment 0 bases; nucleotides outside the gene matches: 4. Per germline, CDR1 LNHNV and CDR2 YYDKDF (reference sequence). Here the CDR3 reads CATRDRRSNQPQHF. CDR3 in DNA: TGTGCCACCCGGGACAGACGTAGCAATCAGCCCCAGCATTTT. Variable domain in full (rest from reference TRBV15 and TRBJ1-5): DAMVIQNPRYQVTQFGKPVTLSCSQTLNHNVMYWYQQKSSQAPKLLFHYYDKDFNNEADTPDNFQSRRPNTSFCFLDIRSPGLGDTAMYLCATRDRRSNQPQHFGDGTRLSIL.

The rearrangement joins TRBV4-3 to TRBJ1-6; D unclear. Trimming pared 0 bases from V and 0 bases from J, leaving 21 bases between. CDR3 length: 21 residues. CDR1 and CDR2 (germline): LGHNA, YSLEER. The CDR3 DNA is TGCGCCAGCAGCCAAGATCGGCCCTTTAAGGTTCGGAGCTCCTATAATTCACCCCTCCACTTT. This encodes CASSQDRPFKVRSSYNSPLHF.